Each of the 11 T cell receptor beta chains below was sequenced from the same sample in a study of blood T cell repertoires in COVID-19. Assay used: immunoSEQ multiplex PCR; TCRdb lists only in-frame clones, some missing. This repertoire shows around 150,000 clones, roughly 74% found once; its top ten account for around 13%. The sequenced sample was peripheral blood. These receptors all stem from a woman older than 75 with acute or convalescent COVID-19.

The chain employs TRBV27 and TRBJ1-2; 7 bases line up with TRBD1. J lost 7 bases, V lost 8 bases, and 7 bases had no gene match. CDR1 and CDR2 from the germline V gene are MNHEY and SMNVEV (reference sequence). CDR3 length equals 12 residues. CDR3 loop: CASRTGAGGYTF. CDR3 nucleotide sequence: TGTGCCAGCCGTACAGGGGCTGGTGGCTACACCTTC.

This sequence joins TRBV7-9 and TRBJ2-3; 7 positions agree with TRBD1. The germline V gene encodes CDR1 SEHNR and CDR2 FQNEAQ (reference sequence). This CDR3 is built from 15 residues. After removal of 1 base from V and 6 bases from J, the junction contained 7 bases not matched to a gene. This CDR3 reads CASSLVQQGTDTQYF. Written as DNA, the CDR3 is TGTGCCAGCAGCTTAGTACAACAGGGGACGGATACGCAGTATTTT.

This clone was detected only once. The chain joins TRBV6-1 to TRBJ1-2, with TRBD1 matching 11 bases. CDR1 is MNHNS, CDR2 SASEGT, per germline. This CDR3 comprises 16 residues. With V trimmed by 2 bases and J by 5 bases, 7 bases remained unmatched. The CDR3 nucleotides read TGTGCCAGCAGTGAAAGCCGGGGGGACAGGGGGTATGGCTACACCTTC. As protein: CASSESRGDRGYGYTF.

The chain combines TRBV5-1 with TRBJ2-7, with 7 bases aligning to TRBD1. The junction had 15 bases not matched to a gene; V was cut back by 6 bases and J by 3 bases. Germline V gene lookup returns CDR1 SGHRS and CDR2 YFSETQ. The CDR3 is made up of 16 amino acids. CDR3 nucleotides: TGCGCCAGCAAGCGAGGGGTAACAGGGGCCGTCTACGAGCAGTACTTC. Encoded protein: CASKRGVTGAVYEQYF.

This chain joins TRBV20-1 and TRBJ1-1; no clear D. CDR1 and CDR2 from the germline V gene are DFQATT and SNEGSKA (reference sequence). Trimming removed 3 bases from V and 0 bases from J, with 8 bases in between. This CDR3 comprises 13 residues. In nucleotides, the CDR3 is TGCAGTGCTAGTAATAGTATGAACACTGAAGCTTTCTTT. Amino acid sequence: CSASNSMNTEAFF.

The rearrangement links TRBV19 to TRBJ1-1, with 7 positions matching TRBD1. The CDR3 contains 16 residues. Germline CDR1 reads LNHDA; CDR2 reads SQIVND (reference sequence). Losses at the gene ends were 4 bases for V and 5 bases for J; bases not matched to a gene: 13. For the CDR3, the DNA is TGTGCCAGTAGTAAGCTTCAGACAGGGCGGTCGACTGAAGCTTTCTTT. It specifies CASSKLQTGRSTEAFF.

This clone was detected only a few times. The CDR3 protein is CASSGTGVTTTQYF. For the CDR3, the DNA is TGTGCCAGCAGCGGCACAGGGGTCACAACGACGCAGTACTTC. The chain recombines TRBV2 with TRBJ2-7, with 7 bases lining up with TRBD1. The J segment lost 9 bases and the V segment lost 6 bases, leaving 14 bases of the junction unmatched. The CDR3 contains 14 residues. The germline V gene encodes CDR1 SNHLY and CDR2 FYNNEI.

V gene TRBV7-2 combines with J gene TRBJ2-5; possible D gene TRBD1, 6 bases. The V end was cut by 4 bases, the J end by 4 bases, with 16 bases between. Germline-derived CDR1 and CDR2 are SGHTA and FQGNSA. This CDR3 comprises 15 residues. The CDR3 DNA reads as TGTGCCAGCAGCTCCCACCAGGGGCCAAGAGAGACCCAGTACTTC. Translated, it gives CASSSHQGPRETQYF.

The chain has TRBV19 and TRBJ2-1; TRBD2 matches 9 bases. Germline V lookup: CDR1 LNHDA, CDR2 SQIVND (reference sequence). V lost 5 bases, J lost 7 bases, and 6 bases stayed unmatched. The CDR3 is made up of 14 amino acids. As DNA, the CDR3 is TGTGCCAGTAGTTCCGGGACTAGCAGGAATGAGCAGTTCTTC. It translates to CASSSGTSRNEQFF.

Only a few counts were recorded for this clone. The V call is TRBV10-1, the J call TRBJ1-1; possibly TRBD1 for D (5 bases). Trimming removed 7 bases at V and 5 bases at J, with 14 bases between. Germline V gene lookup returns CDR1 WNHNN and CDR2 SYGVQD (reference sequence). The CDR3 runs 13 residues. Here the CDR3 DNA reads TGCGCCAGCACCGAGGGGAGGAAGACTGAAGCTTTCTTT. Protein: CASTEGRKTEAFF.

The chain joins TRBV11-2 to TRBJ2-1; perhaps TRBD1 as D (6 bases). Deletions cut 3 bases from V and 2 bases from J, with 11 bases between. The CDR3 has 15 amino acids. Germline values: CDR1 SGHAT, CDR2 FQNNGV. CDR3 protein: CASSLDSPTYNEQFF. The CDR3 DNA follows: TGTGCCAGCAGCTTGGACAGTCCCACCTACAATGAGCAGTTCTTC.